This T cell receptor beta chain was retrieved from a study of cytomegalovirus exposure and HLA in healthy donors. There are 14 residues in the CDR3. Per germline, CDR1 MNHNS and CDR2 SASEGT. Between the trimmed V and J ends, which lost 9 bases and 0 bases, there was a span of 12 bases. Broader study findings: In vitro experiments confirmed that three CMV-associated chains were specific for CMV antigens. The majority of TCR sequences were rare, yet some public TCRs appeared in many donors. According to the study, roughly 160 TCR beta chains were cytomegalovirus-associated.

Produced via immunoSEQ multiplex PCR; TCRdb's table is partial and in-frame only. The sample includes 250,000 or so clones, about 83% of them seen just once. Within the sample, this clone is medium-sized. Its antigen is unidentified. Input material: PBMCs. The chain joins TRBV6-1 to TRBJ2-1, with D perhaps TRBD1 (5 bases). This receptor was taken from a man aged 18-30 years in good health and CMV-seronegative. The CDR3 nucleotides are TGTGCCAGTGATCAGGGAAGCTCCTACAATGAGCAGTTCTTC. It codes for CASDQGSSYNEQFF.